At least ten counts were recorded for the clone carrying this T cell receptor beta chain. Its matching antigen is unknown. This sample was taken from a study of blood T cells in healthy people across ages. Background on the study: Template switching picked up about one barcoded beta molecule for each two T cells. Findings and caveats of the study: A conclusive naive versus antigen-experienced comparison was prevented by the unsorted PBMCs. Among T cells, TCR beta diversity per million cells dropped roughly linearly as age rose.

The use of a sample-barcoded 5' primer and a J-beta primer mix characterized a second PCR of about 6 to 11 cycles. TCRdb used MiXCR to reprocess the 5' RACE reads, holding one entry per CDR3 protein. In the table there are around 650,000 distinct CDR3 sequences, over 40% of which are singletons. The CDR3 is made up of 15 amino acids. The germline V and J ends were trimmed by 1 base and 5 bases, with 12 bases remaining between them. Germline V lookup: CDR1 SEHNR, CDR2 FQNEAQ (reference sequence). V is TRBV7-9 and J is TRBJ2-1, with D uncertain. The sequenced sample was blood. The receptor's source is a man older than 75 in good health. The CDR3 loop is CASSLEVGGHNEQFF. DNA for the CDR3: TGTGCCAGCAGCTTAGAGGTTGGCGGCCACAATGAGCAGTTCTTC.